This TCR beta chain was found in a study of cytomegalovirus exposure and HLA in healthy donors. Findings and caveats of the study: Reported results showed that the classifier diagnosed cytomegalovirus status with high specificity and sensitivity. There were reportedly fewer N-insertions in an Asian-associated ancestry cluster than the approximately 700-donor mean, in a later analysis. The authors enumerated 180 or so TCR beta chains as linked to cytomegalovirus.

Concerning this clone itself: Its target is unknown.

Researchers ran the PCR with 60 Vbeta and 13 Jbeta primers. Clones were sequenced by immunoSEQ multiplex PCR, and TCRdb holds only the in-frame ones, with some missing. Of 60,000 to 85,000 clones listed, 80% to 90% are singletons. Deletions cut 2 bases from V and 0 bases from J, with 11 bases between. This CDR3 is built from 15 residues. CDR1 is MNHEY, CDR2 SVGAGI, per germline. The sequenced sample was PBMCs. This chain connects TRBV6-5 to TRBJ2-7; D is undetermined. This TCR derives from a man in his 70s in good health and CMV-seropositive. The CDR3 is CASSYGPYNSYEQYF. DNA of the CDR3: TGTGCCAGCAGTTACGGGCCCTACAACTCCTACGAGCAGTACTTC.